The clone carrying this TCR beta chain was counted many times. Antigen specificity is unknown. The diagnoses drew upon clinical symptoms, serum thyroxine and TRAb, thyroid ultrasound and orbital computed tomography. RNA transcripts were the template for amplifying TCR beta CDR3 regions. A set of HTBI primers served as the primers for a first-round RT-PCR of the TCR CDR3. TCRdb recomputed calls from the multiplex PCR reads with MiXCR, one row per CDR3 protein. The table shows around 99,000 distinct CDR3 sequences, with more than 15% occurring only once. These data come from a study of T cells in Graves' hyperthyroidism and ophthalmopathy. General study findings and limits: Ophthalmopathy was told apart from stable hyperthyroidism by a 13 V-J model.

Germline CDR1 SGHTS, CDR2 YDEGEE. J lost 0 bases, V lost 5 bases, and 6 bases had no gene match. The CDR3 totals 15 residues. The sequenced sample was blood. The V call is TRBV5-8, the J call TRBJ2-3; 7 nucleotides line up with TRBD2. This sequence originates from a woman aged 45-65 years with Graves' hyperthyroidism. The CDR3 region is CASSGDYSSTDTQYF. CDR3 DNA sequence: TGTGCCAGCAGTGGGGACTATTCTAGCACAGATACGCAGTATTTT.